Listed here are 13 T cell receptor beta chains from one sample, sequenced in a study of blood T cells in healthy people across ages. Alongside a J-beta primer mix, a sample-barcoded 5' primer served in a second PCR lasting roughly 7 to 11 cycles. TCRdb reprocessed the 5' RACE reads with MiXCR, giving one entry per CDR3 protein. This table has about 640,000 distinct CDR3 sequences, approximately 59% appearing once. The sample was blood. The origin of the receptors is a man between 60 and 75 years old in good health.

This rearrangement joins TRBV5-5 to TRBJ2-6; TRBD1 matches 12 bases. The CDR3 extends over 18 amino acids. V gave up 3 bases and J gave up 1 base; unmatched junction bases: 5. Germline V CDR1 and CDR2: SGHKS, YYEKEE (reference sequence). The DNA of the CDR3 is TGTGCCAGCAGCTCCCGGGACAGGGGGCGATCTGGGGCCAACGTCCTGACTTTC. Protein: CASSSRDRGRSGANVLTF.

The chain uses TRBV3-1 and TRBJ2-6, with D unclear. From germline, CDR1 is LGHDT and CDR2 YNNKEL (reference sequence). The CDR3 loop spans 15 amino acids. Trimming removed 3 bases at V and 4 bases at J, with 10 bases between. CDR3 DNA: TGTGCCAGCAGCCATGATAGTTCGGGGGCCAACGTCCTGACTTTC. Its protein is CASSHDSSGANVLTF.

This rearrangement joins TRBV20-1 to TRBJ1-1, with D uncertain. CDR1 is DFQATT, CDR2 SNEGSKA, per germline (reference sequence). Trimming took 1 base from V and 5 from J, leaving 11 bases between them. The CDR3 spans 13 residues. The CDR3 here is CSARVHPGTEAFF. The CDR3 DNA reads TGCAGTGCTAGAGTGCATCCGGGGACTGAAGCTTTCTTT.

The CDR3 coding sequence is TGTGCCACCCAACCCACGACTAGGCCGCAAGAGACCCAGTACTTC. This gives the protein CATQPTTRPQETQYF. The chain employs TRBV10-3 and TRBJ2-5; D might be TRBD2 (6 bases). The V gene lost 10 bases and the J gene lost 2 bases, with 20 bases spanning the gap. The CDR3 covers 15 residues. CDR1 is ENHRY, CDR2 SYGVKD, per germline.

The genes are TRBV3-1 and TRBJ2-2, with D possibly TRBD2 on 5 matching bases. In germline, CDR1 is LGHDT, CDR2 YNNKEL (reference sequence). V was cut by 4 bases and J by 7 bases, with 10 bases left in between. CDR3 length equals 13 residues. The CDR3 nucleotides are TGTGCCAGCAGCCGAATCGGAGGCGGGGAGCTGTTTTTT. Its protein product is CASSRIGGGELFF.

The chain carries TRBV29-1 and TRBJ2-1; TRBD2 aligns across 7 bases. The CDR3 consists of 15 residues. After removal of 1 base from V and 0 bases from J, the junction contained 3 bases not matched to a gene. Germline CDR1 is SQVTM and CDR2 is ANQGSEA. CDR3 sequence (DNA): TGCAGCGTTGAAGGGCGGGGGAGCTCCTACAATGAGCAGTTCTTC. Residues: CSVEGRGSSYNEQFF.

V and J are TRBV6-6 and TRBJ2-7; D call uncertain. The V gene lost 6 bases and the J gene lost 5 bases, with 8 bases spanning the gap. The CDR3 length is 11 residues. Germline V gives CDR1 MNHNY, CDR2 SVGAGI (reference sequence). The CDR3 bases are TGTGCCAGCAGCCACCTTGACGAGCAGTACTTC. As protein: CASSHLDEQYF.

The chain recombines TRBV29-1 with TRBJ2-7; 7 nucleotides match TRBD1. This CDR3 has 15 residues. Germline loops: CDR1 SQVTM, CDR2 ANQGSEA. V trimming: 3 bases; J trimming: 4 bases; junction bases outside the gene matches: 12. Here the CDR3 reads CSVEEATGWSYEQYF. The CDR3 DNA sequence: TGCAGCGTTGAGGAGGCGACAGGGTGGTCGTACGAGCAGTACTTC.

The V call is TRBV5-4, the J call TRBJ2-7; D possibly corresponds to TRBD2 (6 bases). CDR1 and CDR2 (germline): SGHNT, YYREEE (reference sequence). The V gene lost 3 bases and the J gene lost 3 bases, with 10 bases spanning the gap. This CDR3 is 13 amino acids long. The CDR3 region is CASSWGTRYEQYF. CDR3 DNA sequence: TGTGCCAGCAGCTGGGGGACTCGCTACGAGCAGTACTTC.

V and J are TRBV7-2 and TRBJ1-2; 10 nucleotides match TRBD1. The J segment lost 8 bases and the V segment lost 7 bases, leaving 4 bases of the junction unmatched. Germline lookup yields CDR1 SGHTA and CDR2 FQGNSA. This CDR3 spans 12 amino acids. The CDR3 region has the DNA TGTGCCAGCATGACAGGGGGCGGCGGCTACACCTTC. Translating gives CASMTGGGGYTF.

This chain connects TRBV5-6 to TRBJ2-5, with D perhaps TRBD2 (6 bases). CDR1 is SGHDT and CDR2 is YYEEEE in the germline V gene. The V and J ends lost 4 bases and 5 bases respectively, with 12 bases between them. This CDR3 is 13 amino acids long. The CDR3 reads CASSEGLGETQYF. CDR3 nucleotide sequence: TGTGCCAGCAGCGAGGGACTTGGGGAGACCCAGTACTTC.

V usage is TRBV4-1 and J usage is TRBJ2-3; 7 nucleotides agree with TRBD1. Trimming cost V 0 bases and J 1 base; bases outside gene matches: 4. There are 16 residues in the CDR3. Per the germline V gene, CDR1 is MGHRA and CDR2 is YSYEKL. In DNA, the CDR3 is TGCGCCAGCAGCCAAGATCGAGGACAGGGCACAGATACGCAGTATTTT. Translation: CASSQDRGQGTDTQYF.

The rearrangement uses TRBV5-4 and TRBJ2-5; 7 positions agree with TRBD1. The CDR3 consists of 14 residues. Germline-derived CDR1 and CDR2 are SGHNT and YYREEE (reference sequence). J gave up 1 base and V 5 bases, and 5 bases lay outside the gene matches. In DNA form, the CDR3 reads TGTGCCAGCAGTCAACAGGGGACCCAAGAGACCCAGTACTTC. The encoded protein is CASSQQGTQETQYF.